This is a list of T cell receptor beta chains from one sample in a study of cytomegalovirus exposure and HLA in healthy donors. Repertoires were generated with immunoSEQ multiplex PCR, while TCRdb's copy carries only in-frame clones and drops some. The sample holds around 100,000 clones. Sequencing input: PBMCs. The origin of the receptors is a man aged 50-60 years in good health and CMV-seronegative. The CDR3 runs from the conserved cysteine through the conserved F or W. A D gene is named only where the DNA matches it firmly.

TRBJ2-7 TRBV11-3 14 NA TGTGCCAGCAGCCGCGGACTAACGGAATACGAGCAGTACTTC CASSRGLTEYEQYF
TRBJ1-5 TRBV10-1 19 TRBD1 TGCGCCAGCAGTCATTATCGCAGGGGGCCTCGTTATAGCAATCAGCCCCAGCATTTT CASSHYRRGPRYSNQPQHF
TRBJ2-5 TRBV7-9 15 NA TGTGCCAGCACCACGCACTCGTGGCTAGCTGAGACCCAGTACTTC CASTTHSWLAETQYF
TRBJ2-7 TRBV2 15 NA TGTGCCAGCAGTGAACTAGGACAGCTAGCCTACGAGCAGTACTTC CASSELGQLAYEQYF
TRBJ2-1 TRBV7-8 16 NA TGTGCCAGCAGCTTAAGGAGACCAGGGGACTACAATGAGCAGTTCTTC CASSLRRPGDYNEQFF
TRBJ2-1 TRBV27 17 NA TGTGCCAGCAGGTTTAGCTTTGCGGCGTCCCCCCTCGGTGAGCAGTTCTTC CASRFSFAASPLGEQFF
TRBJ2-3 TRBV19 13 TRBD2 TGTGCCAGTAAGACTAGCTCCACAGATACGCAGTATTTT CASKTSSTDTQYF
TRBJ1-5 TRBV5-8 15 NA TGTGCCAGCAGCGACCAGGATTTAGACAATCAGCCCCAGCATTTT CASSDQDLDNQPQHF
TRBJ2-3 TRBV14 13 NA TGTGCCAGCAGCCAAGATCGCCAGAATACGCAGTATTTT CASSQDRQNTQYF
TRBJ2-7 TRBV7-8 14 NA TGTGCCAGCAGCGTACAGACAGCGACCTACGAGCAGTACTTC CASSVQTATYEQYF
TRBJ2-1 TRBV6-6 14 TRBD2 TGTGCCAGCAGTTACGCCGCGGGGGTAGGCGAGCAGTTCTTC CASSYAAGVGEQFF
TRBJ1-3 TRBV19 14 NA TGTGCCAGTAGTATACGGGGAATTAGAAACACCATATATTTT CASSIRGIRNTIYF
TRBJ1-1 TRBV5-1 15 NA TGCGCCAGCAGCCACCCCCTGGGAGGGAACACTGAAGCTTTCTTT CASSHPLGGNTEAFF
TRBJ2-3 TRBV6-6 15 NA TGTGCCAGCAGTTTTATTCGGCAGGGTGGGGATACGCAGTATTTT CASSFIRQGGDTQYF
TRBJ1-2 TRBV6-5 12 NA TGTGCCAGCAGTACTACAGGGTATGGCTACACCTTC CASSTTGYGYTF
TRBJ1-2 TRBV29-1 13 NA TGCAGCGTGAGGGAGGGGTTCCTCTATGGCTACACCTTC CSVREGFLYGYTF
TRBJ2-5 TRBV5-5 14 TRBD1 TGTGCCAGCAGCTTGGACAGGGGGGTCAAGACCCAGTACTTC CASSLDRGVKTQYF
TRBJ2-1 TRBV4-1 16 TRBD2 TGCGCCAGCAGCCCTGGACTAGCGGGAGTCGACAATGAGCAGTTCTTC CASSPGLAGVDNEQFF
TRBJ1-1 TRBV7-3 13 NA TGTGCCAGCAGCAAAAGAATGGGATCGGGGGCTTTCTTT CASSKRMGSGAFF
TRBJ1-2 TRBV18 14 TRBD1 TGTGCCAGCTCACCCCGAGAGGGGGCTCGAGGCTACACCTTC CASSPREGARGYTF
TRBJ1-2 TRBV29-1 14 NA TGCAGCGTTGAGCCCGGAACAGCTAACTATGGCTACACCTTC CSVEPGTANYGYTF
TRBJ2-2 TRBV11-2 14 NA TGTGCCAGCAGCTTAGAGACCAGGGCCGGTGAGCTGTTTTTT CASSLETRAGELFF
TRBJ2-5 TRBV30 13 NA TGTGCCTGGAGTGTCGCAGGGGCGGAGACCCAGTACTTC CAWSVAGAETQYF
TRBJ2-5 TRBV7-8 14 NA TGTGCCAGCAGCCGTTACGGGTACCAAGAGACCCAGTACTTC CASSRYGYQETQYF
TRBJ2-7 TRBV19 15 TRBD2 TGTGCCAGTAGTGTACTAGCGGGAGGCTCCTACGAGCAGTACTTC CASSVLAGGSYEQYF
TRBJ2-3 TRBV30 11 NA TGTGCCTGGACGGGTTTTGATACGCAGTATTTT CAWTGFDTQYF
TRBJ1-1 TRBV19 14 TRBD1 TGTGCCAGTAGAGGGACAGCCCTGGCTAGTGAAGCTTTCTTT CASRGTALASEAFF
TRBJ2-3 TRBV15 16 NA TGTGCCACCAGCAGAGGGGTCGGAGCGGGCACAGATACGCAGTATTTT CATSRGVGAGTDTQYF
TRBJ2-5 TRBV4-3 13 NA TGCGCCAGCAGCCAAGGAGTCCAAGAGACCCAGTACTTC CASSQGVQETQYF
TRBJ2-5 TRBV5-4 15 NA TGTGCCAGCAGCTCCATGGCAGGGTCAGAAGAGACCCAGTACTTC CASSSMAGSEETQYF
TRBJ1-5 TRBV4-1 14 NA TGCGCCAGCAGCCAAGATCGGGGTACTCAGCCCCAGCATTTT CASSQDRGTQPQHF
TRBJ1-2 TRBV4-3 18 NA TGCGCCAGCAGCCAAGACTTCTCCGAGACAGGAGCTCTCTATGGCTACACCTTC CASSQDFSETGALYGYTF
TRBJ2-1 TRBV4-1 15 NA TGCGCCAGCAGCCACCCACAGGTCTCCTACAATGAGCAGTTCTTC CASSHPQVSYNEQFF
TRBJ1-1 TRBV11-3 14 TRBD1 TGTGCCAGCAGCTCGACAGGGTTGGGAACTGAAGCTTTCTTT CASSSTGLGTEAFF
TRBJ2-7 TRBV5-1 16 TRBD1 TGCGCCAGCAGCCCCTATAAGGGGGCGACCTCCTACGAGCAGTACTTC CASSPYKGATSYEQYF
TRBJ2-1 TRBV4-1 15 TRBD2 TGCGCCAGCAGCCTACTAGCGGGTCGGCCCCATGAGCAGTTCTTC CASSLLAGRPHEQFF
TRBJ2-1 TRBV5-1 18 TRBD2 TGCGCCAGCAGCTTAGGTCAACTAGCGGGGGGGCCGAGCGGTGAGCAGTTCTTC CASSLGQLAGGPSGEQFF
TRBJ2-5 TRBV18 13 NA TGTGCCAGCTCACCCCGGGGTCAAGAGACCCAGTACTTC CASSPRGQETQYF
TRBJ2-3 TRBV18 15 NA TGTGCCAGCTCACCAGGACAGTTTTTAACAGATACGCAGTATTTT CASSPGQFLTDTQYF
TRBJ2-5 TRBV9 15 TRBD1 TGTGCCAGCAGCGCCTCGGACAGGGTAACGGAGACCCAGTACTTC CASSASDRVTETQYF
TRBJ1-1 TRBV7-8 16 NA TGTGCCAGCAGCTCCGGCGAGGAGTTTGAGAACACTGAAGCTTTCTTT CASSSGEEFENTEAFF
TRBJ1-1 TRBV5-6 14 NA TGTGCCAGCAGCTACGGGGGGCGAGATACTGAAGCTTTCTTT CASSYGGRDTEAFF
TRBJ1-2 TRBV19 14 TRBD1 TGTGCCAGTAGTAAAGGGGGCGGTGACTATGGCTACACCTTC CASSKGGGDYGYTF
TRBJ2-7 TRBV4-3 15 TRBD2 TGCGCCAGCAGCCAGGGACTAGCGGGAGTTTACGAGCAGTACTTC CASSQGLAGVYEQYF
TRBJ1-1 TRBV5-5 16 NA TGTGCCAGTATCTTGGGTTACGAGAGGATGAACACTGAAGCTTTCTTT CASILGYERMNTEAFF
TRBJ1-5 TRBV4-1 12 NA TGCGCCAGCAGCCAAGGAGGCAAGCCCCAGCATTTT CASSQGGKPQHF